This TCR beta chain was retrieved from a study of T cells in Graves' hyperthyroidism and ophthalmopathy. Graves' hyperthyroidism was deemed stable absent ophthalmopathy progression within 18 months. This clonotype came up many times. Amplified TCR beta CDR3 regions derived from RNA transcripts. Carried out on the TCR CDR3, a first-round RT-PCR used the HTBI primer set. Via MiXCR, TCRdb re-called the multiplex PCR reads, giving one row per CDR3 protein. Of a few hundred thousand distinct CDR3 sequences in the sample, approximately 15% are singletons; the top ten hold roughly 7.3%. V lost 4 bases, J lost 1 base, and 10 bases lay in between. Per the germline V gene, CDR1 is SGHAT and CDR2 is FQNNGV. The CDR3 extends over 14 amino acids.

The clonotype comes from a woman in her thirties with Graves' hyperthyroidism. Material for sequencing was blood. V is TRBV11-2 and J is TRBJ1-1; D not resolved. Here the CDR3 reads CASSSIRQNTEAFF. CDR3 nucleotides: TGTGCCAGCAGCTCCATACGGCAGAACACTGAAGCTTTCTTT.